This TCR beta chain appears in the sequencing data of a study of cytomegalovirus exposure and HLA in healthy donors. A note on this clone: Its antigen remains unidentified.

Study findings and constraints: Immune exposure was documented only through CMV serostatus. Reports indicated that the classifier achieved high specificity and sensitivity in diagnosing cytomegalovirus status. In a later analysis, common viral pathogens appeared linked to several of the most significant clusters.

Both 60 Vbeta primers and 13 Jbeta primers went into the PCR. Data came from immunoSEQ multiplex PCR; TCRdb stores just in-frame clones and leaves some out. The data hold some 200,000 clones, with 65% to 80% observed a single time. The receptor comes from a girl aged 2-9 years in good health and CMV-seronegative. The sample taken for sequencing was PBMCs.

CDR3 coding DNA: TGTGCCAGCAGTCGAGACTTATATGGCTACACCTTC. It specifies CASSRDLYGYTF. J is TRBJ1-2 and V is TRBV6-1; D ambiguous. The V gene's germline CDR1 is MNHNS and CDR2 SASEGT. This CDR3 comprises 12 residues. The V end lost 5 bases, the J end lost 5 bases, and 9 bases lay between the germline ends.